The 20 T cell receptor beta chains presented below share a single source sample, sequenced in a study of radiotherapy plus CTLA-4 blockade in lung cancer. Profiled with immunoSEQ multiplex PCR; TCRdb holds only in-frame clones, not every one. The sample includes about 93,000 clones, about 86% of them seen just once. The source was peripheral blood, collected from a patient treated with radiotherapy plus ipilimumab. The receptors here all came from a human donor with non-small cell lung cancer that progressed on radiotherapy plus ipilimumab.

V is TRBV5-1 and J is TRBJ2-1; TRBD2 agrees at 7 bases. Germline lookup yields CDR1 SGHRS and CDR2 YFSETQ. The CDR3 spans 17 residues. With V trimmed by 4 bases and J by 0 bases, 10 bases remained unmatched. The CDR3 region is CASSDGLGLSSYNEQFF. The CDR3 nucleotides are TGCGCCAGCAGCGATGGACTAGGGCTTAGCTCCTACAATGAGCAGTTCTTC.

The chain combines TRBV4-1 with TRBJ2-7, with a possible D match to TRBD1 (5 bases). This CDR3 region has 15 residues. Trimming stripped 4 bases from V and 2 bases from J, with 15 bases between. Germline V gene lookup returns CDR1 MGHRA and CDR2 YSYEKL. The CDR3 DNA reads TGCGCCAGCAGCCCGCCTCGCAGGGCCCCCTACGAGCAGTACTTC. Encoded protein: CASSPPRRAPYEQYF.

The chain joins TRBV25-1 to TRBJ1-4; D is ambiguous. The CDR3 is 14 residues long. Trimming shortened V by 8 bases and J by 0 bases, and 10 bases separated the two germline ends. From germline, CDR1 is MGHDK and CDR2 SYGVNS. In DNA, the CDR3 is TGTGCCAGCCCTGAAAGGACAACTAATGAAAAACTGTTTTTT. Amino acid sequence: CASPERTTNEKLFF.

This clone was observed a handful of times. The V call is TRBV12-5, the J call TRBJ2-7; no firm D call. The CDR3 sequence is 12 residues long. CDR1 and CDR2 from the germline V gene are LGHNT and FRNRAP. V lost 0 bases, J lost 6 bases, and 6 bases lay in between. CDR3 amino acids: CASGLVTTEQYF. CDR3 coding DNA: TGTGCTAGTGGTTTGGTCACGACCGAGCAGTACTTC.

V and J are TRBV28 and TRBJ2-1; 7 bases map to TRBD1. The CDR3 consists of 15 residues. CDR1 and CDR2 from the germline V gene are MDHEN and SYDVKM. With V trimmed by 5 bases and J by 1 base, 5 bases remained unmatched. CDR3 nucleotides: TGTGCCAGCAGTCTCGACAGGGTATCCTACAATGAGCAGTTCTTC. This encodes CASSLDRVSYNEQFF.

The CDR3 sequence: CASTSGSADTQYF. The CDR3 DNA sequence: TGTGCCAGCACCAGCGGGAGTGCAGATACGCAGTATTTT. The V gene is TRBV6-1, the J gene TRBJ2-3; TRBD2 agrees at 8 bases. The V segment lost 7 bases and the J segment 4 bases; nucleotides outside the gene matches: 4. Germline values: CDR1 MNHNS, CDR2 SASEGT. The CDR3 contains 13 residues.

The rearrangement links TRBV11-3 to TRBJ2-3; D tentatively fits TRBD1 or TRBD2 (6 bases each). This CDR3 comprises 17 residues. The germline V gene encodes CDR1 SGHNT and CDR2 YENEEA. V gave up 5 bases and J gave up 2 bases, with 20 bases separating them. This CDR3 is CASSARKLGGPTDTQYF. The CDR3 DNA reads as TGTGCCAGCAGCGCCCGGAAGCTGGGGGGCCCCACAGATACGCAGTATTTT.

V and J are TRBV9 and TRBJ2-1, with 10 bases identical to TRBD2. CDR3 length equals 16 residues. CDR1 is SGDLS and CDR2 is YYNGEE in the germline V gene. Losses at the gene ends were 3 bases for V and 7 bases for J; bases not matched to a gene: 10. The CDR3 is CASSARLAGEGNEQFF. The CDR3 DNA is TGTGCCAGCAGCGCCCGTCTAGCGGGAGAAGGGAATGAGCAGTTCTTC.

This rearrangement joins TRBV6-6 to TRBJ1-2, with D perhaps TRBD1 (5 bases). This CDR3 has 11 residues. Germline values: CDR1 MNHNY, CDR2 SVGAGI (reference sequence). Trimming removed 6 bases from V and 7 bases from J, with 9 bases in between. CDR3 residues: CASRGVGGYTF. The CDR3 DNA reads as TGTGCCAGCAGGGGGGTAGGTGGCTACACCTTC.

This chain uses TRBV5-4 with TRBJ2-5; D unresolved. Germline CDR1 and CDR2: SGHNT and YYREEE (reference sequence). CDR3 length equals 13 residues. The V end lost 1 base, the J end lost 1 base, and 5 bases lay between the germline ends. For the CDR3, the DNA is TGTGCCAGCAGCTTGACCTTCCAAGAGACCCAGTACTTC. Translated, it gives CASSLTFQETQYF.

The J gene is TRBJ2-2, the V gene TRBV19; D might be TRBD1 or TRBD2, each matching 6 bases. The V end was cut by 7 bases, the J end by 6 bases, with 12 bases between. CDR3 size: 13 residues. Germline V gives CDR1 LNHDA, CDR2 SQIVND (reference sequence). CDR3 in amino acids: CASTGGPPGELFF. The CDR3 DNA follows: TGTGCCAGTACTGGGGGGCCGCCCGGGGAGCTGTTTTTT.

J is TRBJ2-1 and V is TRBV6-5; the match to TRBD2 covers 10 bases. V was pared by 2 bases and J by 0 bases, with 1 base of the junction left unmatched. CDR3 length: 16 residues. Germline V gene data show CDR1 as MNHEY and CDR2 as SVGAGI. The CDR3 DNA is TGTGCCAGCAGTTACGCTAGCGGGAGCTCCTACAATGAGCAGTTCTTC. Translation gives CASSYASGSSYNEQFF.

The V call is TRBV6-1, the J call TRBJ2-5; D remains unclear. Trimming removed 1 base from V and 3 bases from J, with 12 bases in between. Germline V CDR1 and CDR2: MNHNS, SASEGT. The CDR3 runs to 15 residues. DNA of the CDR3: TGTGCCAGCAGTGAAGTGAGTCTAGGGAAAGAGACCCAGTACTTC. Its protein is CASSEVSLGKETQYF.

V gene TRBV11-3 combines with J gene TRBJ1-1; D gene uncertain. Looked up from germline, CDR1 is SGHNT and CDR2 is YENEEA. The CDR3 has 10 amino acids. V was shortened by 5 bases and J by 6 bases, with 4 bases between the two germline ends. CDR3 sequence reads: CASSGPEAFF. The CDR3 region has the DNA TGTGCCAGCAGCGGACCTGAAGCTTTCTTT.

The chain couples TRBV5-1 to TRBJ1-5; tentative D call: TRBD1 (6 bases). The germline V and J ends were trimmed by 2 bases and 5 bases, with 11 bases remaining between them. Germline loops: CDR1 SGHRS, CDR2 YFSETQ. The CDR3 covers 14 residues. CDR3 loop: CASSFGGLDQPQHF. In DNA form, the CDR3 reads TGCGCCAGCAGCTTTGGGGGGCTAGATCAGCCCCAGCATTTT.

The rearrangement joins TRBV7-2 to TRBJ2-5, with D unclear. Trimming removed 2 bases from V and 8 bases from J, with 6 bases in between. The germline gives CDR1 SGHTA, CDR2 FQGNSA. CDR3 length equals 11 residues. The CDR3 DNA sequence: TGTGCCAGCAGCTTACGCCCAACCCAGTACTTC. It is translated as CASSLRPTQYF.

The V call is TRBV7-9, the J call TRBJ1-1, with D maybe TRBD1 (5 bases). Germline V gives CDR1 SEHNR, CDR2 FQNEAQ (reference sequence). The V gene lost 1 base and the J gene lost 4 bases, with 13 bases spanning the gap. The CDR3 is made up of 15 amino acids. The DNA for the CDR3 is TGTGCCAGCAGCTTAGTGGCAGGGTCAGTCACTGAAGCTTTCTTT. It yields the protein CASSLVAGSVTEAFF.

V usage is TRBV4-1 and J usage is TRBJ2-1; 7 nucleotides align to TRBD2. The V gene end was trimmed by 4 bases and the J gene end by 9 bases; junction bases not matched to a gene: 15. The CDR3 is made up of 16 amino acids. The germline V gene has CDR1 MGHRA and CDR2 YSYEKL. CDR3 nucleotides: TGCGCCAGCAGCCGGCTAGAGGGGAGCGGGAAGGGTGAGCAGTTCTTC. As protein: CASSRLEGSGKGEQFF.

The V and J genes are TRBV7-2 and TRBJ2-6; the D gene could be TRBD1 or TRBD2 (5 bases each). The germline V and J ends were trimmed by 0 bases and 0 bases, with 12 bases remaining between them. The length of the CDR3 is 18 residues. Germline assignment: CDR1 SGHTA and CDR2 FQGNSA. CDR3 sequence (DNA): TGTGCCAGCAGCTTAGCGCTTGGGGGAAGCTCTGGGGCCAACGTCCTGACTTTC. As protein: CASSLALGGSSGANVLTF.

This clone came up once. The V and J genes are TRBV2 and TRBJ2-7; 11 positions match TRBD1. Trimming at V came to 5 bases and at J to 1 base, leaving 1 base not matched to a gene. The CDR3 covers 14 residues. The germline CDR1 and CDR2 sequences are SNHLY and FYNNEI. The CDR3 nucleotides read TGTGCCAGCAGTAGGGACAGGGGGTCCTACGAGCAGTACTTC. It translates to CASSRDRGSYEQYF.